Following are 31 T cell receptor beta chains from one sample sequenced in a study of CD8 T cells in Susac syndrome. An amount of RNA that ranged from 0.5 to 1 ug was reverse transcribed with random hexamers. TCRdb re-called the immunoSEQ multiplex PCR reads with MiXCR, one entry per CDR3 protein. This sample has about 130,000 distinct CDR3 sequences, with approximately 96% found just once. The specimen was CD8+ T cells from PBMCs. The receptor source for this set is a human donor with Susac syndrome.

V usage is TRBV20-1 and J usage is TRBJ1-4, with 9 bases that match TRBD1. The length of the CDR3 is 15 residues. Germline V gene sequence: CDR1 DFQATT, CDR2 SNEGSKA (reference sequence). After removal of 5 bases from V and 6 bases from J, the junction contained 10 bases not matched to a gene. CDR3: CSAEIIRDRDEKLFF. CDR3 coding DNA: TGCAGTGCTGAAATAATCCGGGACAGGGATGAAAAACTGTTTTTT.

The CDR3 DNA follows: TGTGCCAGCGGGACACTCTACACCTACAATGAGCAGTTCTTC. Amino acid sequence: CASGTLYTYNEQFF. The V gene is TRBV6-1, the J gene TRBJ2-1, with a tentative D call TRBD1 (6 bases). Deletions cut 8 bases from V and 2 bases from J, with 13 bases between. CDR3 length: 14 amino acids. Germline-derived CDR1 and CDR2 are MNHNS and SASEGT.

The V and J genes are TRBV7-2 and TRBJ1-5; 7 bases agree with TRBD1. The CDR3 is 15 amino acids. In germline, CDR1 is SGHTA, CDR2 FQGNSA. Germline trimming cut 2 bases from V and 5 bases from J; bases unmatched to any gene: 6. For the CDR3, the DNA is TGTGCCAGCAGCTTAATAGGGGGCCGTCATCAGCCCCAGCATTTT. Translated, it gives CASSLIGGRHQPQHF.

The rearrangement links TRBV5-6 to TRBJ2-7; D not certain. Germline loops: CDR1 SGHDT, CDR2 YYEEEE. The CDR3 loop spans 15 amino acids. The V gene lost 0 bases and the J gene lost 0 bases, with 10 bases spanning the gap. The CDR3 loop reads CASSLGVSSSYEQYF. DNA of the CDR3: TGTGCCAGCAGCTTGGGCGTCTCAAGCTCCTACGAGCAGTACTTC.

The chain uses TRBV9 and TRBJ2-5; D not certain. The V end lost 0 bases, the J end lost 4 bases, and 13 bases lay between the germline ends. The length of the CDR3 is 15 residues. The germline CDR1 and CDR2 sequences are SGDLS and YYNGEE. The CDR3 region has the DNA TGTGCCAGCAGCGTAGAGGCCGCCCAGTCAGAGACCCAGTACTTC. This codes for CASSVEAAQSETQYF.

V and J are TRBV6-2 or TRBV6-3 and TRBJ2-1, with 8 bases identical to TRBD1. Unmatched junction bases numbered 0, after V lost 2 bases and J lost 6 bases. The CDR3 runs 13 residues. CDR1 is MNHEY, CDR2 SVGEGT, per germline. The CDR3 sequence is CASSYTGGNEQFF. In DNA form, the CDR3 reads TGTGCCAGCAGTTACACAGGGGGCAATGAGCAGTTCTTC.

This chain joins TRBV7-2 and TRBJ1-4; unclear D gene. The V and J ends lost 5 bases and 8 bases respectively, with 12 bases between them. Germline CDR1 reads SGHTA; CDR2 reads FQGNSA. CDR3 length: 13 residues. DNA of the CDR3: TGTGCCAGCAGCCAACCAAGTTACGAAAAACTGTTTTTT. As protein: CASSQPSYEKLFF. Supplemented by reference TRBV7-2 and TRBJ1-4, the full variable domain reads GAGVSQSPSNKVTEKGKDVELRCDPISGHTALYWYRQSLGQGLEFLIYFQGNSAPDKSGLPSDRFSAERTGGSVSTLTIQRTQQEDSAVYLCASSQPSYEKLFFGSGTQLSVL.

The rearrangement uses TRBV7-9 and TRBJ2-1; tentatively, D is TRBD2 (5 bases). The V and J ends lost 5 bases and 7 bases respectively, with 15 bases between them. The CDR3 covers 14 residues. CDR1 is SEHNR, CDR2 FQNEAQ, per germline (reference sequence). The CDR3 protein is CASSRVGSSNEQFF. The CDR3 DNA follows: TGTGCCAGCAGCCGAGTTGGGAGTTCGAATGAGCAGTTCTTC.

CDR3 in amino acids: CSAKTGRETGELFF. CDR3 sequence (DNA): TGCAGTGCAAAGACAGGGCGGGAGACCGGGGAGCTGTTTTTT. The gene calls are TRBV20-1 and TRBJ2-2; D may be TRBD1 or TRBD2 (7 bases each). The germline V gene has CDR1 DFQATT and CDR2 SNEGSKA (reference sequence). The CDR3 runs 14 residues. V dropped 6 bases and J dropped 5 bases, with 16 bases sitting between them.

This chain uses TRBV12-3 or TRBV12-4 with TRBJ2-2, with 7 bases aligning to TRBD2. This CDR3 has 14 residues. V was clipped by 9 bases and J by 0 bases; unmatched bases: 4. CDR3 nucleotides: TGTGCCAGTACCCGGGGGGCGAACACCGGGGAGCTGTTTTTT. Translation: CASTRGANTGELFF.

The chain links TRBV12-3 or TRBV12-4 to TRBJ2-5; TRBD2 matches 13 bases. The CDR3 extends over 15 amino acids. The J segment lost 5 bases and the V segment lost 7 bases, leaving 7 bases of the junction unmatched. The CDR3 spells CASTWTSGSPETQYF. The CDR3 DNA sequence: TGTGCCAGCACCTGGACTAGCGGGAGTCCGGAGACCCAGTACTTC.

This chain joins TRBV4-1 and TRBJ2-7, with 9 bases fitting TRBD1. The junction had 7 bases not matched to a gene; V was cut back by 3 bases and J by 4 bases. This CDR3 is 15 amino acids long. Germline CDR1 is MGHRA and CDR2 is YSYEKL. Here the CDR3 reads CASSQGTGKAYEQYF. CDR3 in DNA: TGCGCCAGCAGCCAGGGGACAGGGAAGGCTTACGAGCAGTACTTC.

The chain combines TRBV21-1 with TRBJ2-3; TRBD1 is taken as the D call from the table, unchecked against the DNA. TRBV21-1 is annotated as a pseudogene. This CDR3 is built from 14 residues. In nucleotides, the CDR3 is TGTGCCAGCAGCACCAAGGGGAGTACAGATACGCAGTATTTT. Translating it yields CASSTKGSTDTQYF.

The chain employs TRBV11-2 and TRBJ1-1; D is uncertain. The germline CDR1 and CDR2 sequences are SGHAT and FQNNGV. This CDR3 has 12 residues. Between the trimmed V and J ends, which lost 1 base and 8 bases, there was a span of 8 bases. The CDR3 sequence is CASSLGAYEAFF. The CDR3 DNA sequence: TGTGCCAGCAGCTTAGGCGCGTACGAAGCTTTCTTT.

The chain has TRBV5-5 and TRBJ2-1; TRBD2 agrees at 14 bases. Germline V gene data show CDR1 as SGHKS and CDR2 as YYEKEE (reference sequence). The CDR3 has 16 residues. The junction had 7 bases not matched to a gene; V was cut back by 4 bases and J by 7 bases. CDR3 loop: CASSLEGLAGVNEQFF. The DNA for the CDR3 is TGTGCCAGCAGCCTCGAGGGACTAGCGGGAGTGAATGAGCAGTTCTTC.

The genes are TRBV2 and TRBJ1-5, with D possibly matching TRBD1 (6 bases). CDR1 and CDR2 from the germline V gene are SNHLY and FYNNEI. The CDR3 loop spans 14 amino acids. The V and J ends lost 6 bases and 0 bases respectively, with 9 bases between them. The CDR3 nucleotides are TGTGCCAGCAGGGACAGAAATAGCAATCAGCCCCAGCATTTT. It yields the protein CASRDRNSNQPQHF. The variable domain in full, completed from reference TRBV2 and TRBJ1-5, reads EPEVTQTPSHQVTQMGQEVILRCVPISNHLYFYWYRQILGQKVEFLVSFYNNEISEKSEIFDDQFSVERPDGSNFTLKIRSTKLEDSAMYFCASRDRNSNQPQHFGDGTRLSIL.

The chain links TRBV30 to TRBJ2-3; the D call may be TRBD1 or TRBD2 (5 bases each). The CDR3 has 12 amino acids. The germline gives CDR1 GTSNPN, CDR2 SVGIG (reference sequence). V was pared by 3 bases and J by 7 bases, with 11 bases between. The CDR3 loop reads CAWRGTLNTQYF. The CDR3 DNA is TGTGCCTGGAGGGGGACGCTCAATACGCAGTATTTT.

This clonotype was recorded only once. The chain uses TRBV30 and TRBJ1-4; TRBD1 is a possible D gene (6 bases). The CDR3 totals 14 residues. The V gene lost 0 bases and the J gene lost 6 bases, with 11 bases spanning the gap. CDR1 is GTSNPN and CDR2 is SVGIG in the germline V gene (reference sequence). The CDR3 here is CAWSVGAGDEKLFF. DNA for the CDR3: TGTGCCTGGAGTGTAGGGGCAGGGGATGAAAAACTGTTTTTT. Variable domain in full (rest from reference TRBV30 and TRBJ1-4): SQTIHQWPATLVQPVGSPLSLECTVEGTSNPNLYWYRQAAGRGLQLLFYSVGIGQISSEVPQNLSASRPQDRQFILSSKKLLLSDSGFYLCAWSVGAGDEKLFFGSGTQLSVL.

The V call is TRBV20-1, the J call TRBJ2-4; 7 bases match TRBD1. The germline V gene has CDR1 DFQATT and CDR2 SNEGSKA (reference sequence). V was clipped by 4 bases and J by 6 bases; unmatched bases: 9. The CDR3 contains 14 residues. The CDR3, as DNA: TGCAGTGCTACGACAGGGATTCGAGGAAACATTCAGTACTTC. Translation gives CSATTGIRGNIQYF.

The J gene is TRBJ1-2, the V gene TRBV20-1, with a weak D call TRBD1 (6 bases). The germline gives CDR1 DFQATT, CDR2 SNEGSKA (reference sequence). This CDR3 has 13 residues. Trimming stripped 3 bases from V and 2 bases from J, with 10 bases between. In DNA, the CDR3 is TGCAGTGCTAGGGGGGACACCAACTATGGCTACACCTTC. Translation gives CSARGDTNYGYTF.

The V and J genes are TRBV5-1 and TRBJ2-2; D not resolved. Trimming took 0 bases from V and 3 from J, leaving 9 bases between them. CDR3 length: 15 amino acids. Germline V CDR1 and CDR2: SGHRS, YFSETQ. DNA for the CDR3: TGCGCCAGCAGCTTGGAAGAGGCGGACACCGGGGAGCTGTTTTTT. This gives the protein CASSLEEADTGELFF. Full variable domain (missing parts from reference TRBV5-1 and TRBJ2-2): KAGVTQTPRYLIKTRGQQVTLSCSPISGHRSVSWYQQTPGQGLQFLFEYFSETQRNKGNFPGRFSGRQFSNSRSEMNVSTLELGDSALYLCASSLEEADTGELFFGEGSRLTVL.

The chain links TRBV20-1 to TRBJ2-1; 13 nucleotides match TRBD2. Germline lookup yields CDR1 DFQATT and CDR2 SNEGSKA (reference sequence). The junction had 13 bases not matched to a gene; V was cut back by 3 bases and J by 8 bases. This CDR3 region has 17 residues. CDR3 sequence: CSASQGLAGNGADEQFF. The CDR3 coding sequence is TGCAGTGCTAGTCAGGGACTAGCGGGAAATGGGGCCGATGAGCAGTTCTTC.

The chain couples TRBV5-4 to TRBJ2-5; TRBD1 might be the D (5 bases). This CDR3 has 15 residues. The ends were cut back, 3 bases at V and 2 bases at J, with 14 bases in the middle. Looked up from germline, CDR1 is SGHNT and CDR2 is YYREEE (reference sequence). The CDR3 DNA follows: TGTGCCAGCAGCTCAGGACAACTCCTGCAAGAGACCCAGTACTTC. This gives the protein CASSSGQLLQETQYF.

The rearrangement joins TRBV14 to TRBJ2-7; possible D gene TRBD2, 6 bases. CDR3 size: 15 residues. Germline V gene lookup returns CDR1 SGHDN and CDR2 FVKESK. Trimming pared 3 bases from V and 3 bases from J, leaving 15 bases between. In DNA, the CDR3 is TGTGCCAGCAGCCACTCGGCGGGGCACTACTACGAGCAGTACTTC. Its protein is CASSHSAGHYYEQYF.

The chain is built from TRBV7-8 and TRBJ2-3; 8 nucleotides align to TRBD1. V shed 10 bases and J 0 bases; nucleotides not matched to a gene: 9. Germline CDR1 reads SGHVS; CDR2 reads FQNEAQ. The CDR3 is 15 residues long. The CDR3 DNA follows: TGTGCCACCCAGGATTACAGGGGGAGCACAGATACGCAGTATTTT. Protein product: CATQDYRGSTDTQYF.

This clonotype was found a few times. The genes are TRBV12-3 or TRBV12-4 and TRBJ1-1, with 10 bases fitting TRBD1. The length of the CDR3 is 16 residues. The ends lost 3 bases at V and 1 base at J; junction bases unmatched: 5. The DNA of the CDR3 is TGTGCCAGCAGTTTCGGGACAGGGGAATCGAACACTGAAGCTTTCTTT. Protein: CASSFGTGESNTEAFF.

The rearrangement links TRBV19 to TRBJ2-7; 10 bases fit TRBD2. The CDR3 consists of 14 residues. The trim removed 8 bases at V and 4 bases at J, leaving 8 bases unmatched. Germline values: CDR1 LNHDA, CDR2 SQIVND (reference sequence). CDR3: CASAERGGLYEQYF. CDR3 sequence (DNA): TGTGCCAGTGCCGAGCGGGGGGGCCTGTACGAGCAGTACTTC.

The chain uses TRBV7-9 and TRBJ1-4, with TRBD1 matching 7 bases. Germline V CDR1 and CDR2: SEHNR, FQNEAQ (reference sequence). Unmatched junction bases numbered 4, after V lost 1 base and J lost 8 bases. The CDR3 runs 14 residues. CDR3 amino acids: CASSLVRGQEKLFF. In DNA form, the CDR3 reads TGTGCCAGCAGCTTAGTGAGGGGGCAAGAAAAACTGTTTTTT.

This clonotype has just one count. The chain employs TRBV27 and TRBJ2-7; 7 bases fit TRBD1. The CDR3 totals 14 residues. Germline V gene sequence: CDR1 MNHEY, CDR2 SMNVEV (reference sequence). Trimming cost V 5 bases and J 2 bases; bases outside gene matches: 6. CDR3 amino acids: CASSKGDRTYEQYF. DNA of the CDR3: TGTGCCAGCAGTAAAGGGGACAGAACCTACGAGCAGTACTTC.

The chain employs TRBV3-1 and TRBJ1-5; D is perhaps TRBD1 (6 bases). V dropped 0 bases and J dropped 7 bases, with 13 bases sitting between them. Germline loops: CDR1 LGHDT, CDR2 YNNKEL (reference sequence). The CDR3 spans 15 residues. CDR3 in DNA: TGTGCCAGCAGCCAAGAGGGGGGGGCCGGGCAGCCCCAGCATTTT. Translating gives CASSQEGGAGQPQHF. Supplemented by reference TRBV3-1 and TRBJ1-5, the full variable domain reads DTAVSQTPKYLVTQMGNDKSIKCEQNLGHDTMYWYKQDSKKFLKIMFSYNNKELIINETVPNRFSPKSPDKAHLNLHINSLELGDSAVYFCASSQEGGAGQPQHFGDGTRLSIL.

The chain couples TRBV30 to TRBJ2-1; possibly TRBD2 for D (6 bases). V lost 5 bases to trimming and J lost 0 bases, with 8 bases between them. The CDR3 is made up of 13 amino acids. Germline V gene data show CDR1 as GTSNPN and CDR2 as SVGIG (reference sequence). CDR3 in amino acids: CAWAGGSYNEQFF. The CDR3 bases are TGTGCCTGGGCCGGGGGCTCCTACAATGAGCAGTTCTTC. Together with reference TRBV30 and TRBJ2-1, the CDR3 gives the full variable domain: SQTIHQWPATLVQPVGSPLSLECTVEGTSNPNLYWYRQAAGRGLQLLFYSVGIGQISSEVPQNLSASRPQDRQFILSSKKLLLSDSGFYLCAWAGGSYNEQFFGPGTRLTVL.